This is a list of T cell receptor beta chains from one sample in a study of T-cell memory formation after mild COVID-19. TCRdb reprocessed the 5' RACE reads via MiXCR and lists one record per CDR3 protein. The data show more than 300,000 distinct CDR3 sequences, roughly 15% seen once. The sequencing sample was made of PBMCs or a T cell subset sorted from them (not recorded which). These receptors all stem from a man between 18 and 35 years old who had mild COVID-19 (a few samples of this study predate the infection). Cell type and time point are not known. CDR3s include the opening cysteine and the closing phenylalanine or tryptophan. D genes are given only for firm matches. The size field is filled for only some rows; it gives once, few, many or a size class.

V	D	J	size	CDR3	DNA
TRBV5-1	.	TRBJ1-1	.	CASSPNTWVGTEAFF	TGCGCCAGCAGCCCCAATACGTGGGTGGGGACTGAAGCTTTCTTT
TRBV24-1	TRBD2	TRBJ2-1	.	CATSSGTSGRVNEQFF	TGTGCCACCTCTTCCGGGACTAGCGGCCGAGTGAATGAGCAGTTCTTC
TRBV20-1	.	TRBJ1-1	few	CSARELGPEAFF	TGCAGTGCTAGAGAGCTAGGACCTGAAGCTTTCTTT
TRBV12-3/TRBV12-4	.	TRBJ2-2	.	CAFRNRGTGELFF	TGTGCCTTTCGGAATCGGGGCACCGGGGAGCTGTTTTTT
TRBV4-2	.	TRBJ1-5	.	CASSPQKNQPQHF	TGTGCCAGCAGCCCACAGAAAAATCAGCCCCAGCATTTT
TRBV5-4	.	TRBJ2-3	few	CASSFGPGMNTQYF	TGTGCCAGCAGCTTCGGCCCAGGCATGAATACGCAGTATTTT
TRBV12-3/TRBV12-4	.	TRBJ2-1	few	CASLTLSSYNEQFF	TGTGCCAGCCTGACGCTTAGCTCCTACAATGAGCAGTTCTTC
TRBV12-5	.	TRBJ1-5	.	CASGLESNQPQHF	TGTGCTAGTGGTTTGGAGAGCAATCAGCCCCAGCATTTT
TRBV12-3/TRBV12-4	.	TRBJ1-6	few	CASSGGDGSYNSPLHF	TGTGCCAGCAGTGGCGGGGATGGCTCCTATAATTCACCCCTCCACTTT
TRBV14	.	TRBJ2-6	.	CASSQVSEYYSGANVLTF	TGTGCCAGCAGCCAAGTCTCCGAATACTACTCTGGGGCCAACGTCCTGACTTTC
TRBV12-3/TRBV12-4	.	TRBJ2-5	many	CASTPPGQETQYF	TGTGCCAGCACCCCGCCGGGCCAAGAGACCCAGTACTTC
TRBV11-2	TRBD1	TRBJ2-5	.	CASSSNRGRGTQYF	TGTGCCAGCAGCTCCAACAGGGGGCGAGGGACCCAGTACTTC
TRBV7-8	.	TRBJ2-5	.	CASSLRGSQETQYF	TGTGCCAGCAGCTTGAGAGGGTCCCAAGAGACCCAGTACTTC
TRBV6-1	.	TRBJ2-7	.	CASSRQAFSYEQYF	TGTGCCAGCTCGAGACAGGCTTTCTCCTACGAGCAGTACTTC
TRBV6-6	.	TRBJ2-7	.	CASSYLYEQYF	TGTGCCAGCAGTTACCTCTACGAGCAGTACTTC
TRBV4-2	.	TRBJ1-6	many	CASSGVDSPLHF	TGTGCCAGCAGCGGTGTGGATTCACCCCTCCACTTT
TRBV4-3	.	TRBJ2-5	few	CASSQTRETQYF	TGCGCCAGCAGCCAGACCAGGGAGACCCAGTACTTC
TRBV11-2	TRBD1	TRBJ2-1	.	CASSPRDRGAYEQFF	TGTGCCAGCAGCCCACGGGACAGGGGAGCGTATGAGCAGTTCTTC
TRBV10-3	TRBD1	TRBJ1-5	.	CAIRQGINQPQHF	TGTGCCATTCGACAGGGAATCAATCAGCCCCAGCATTTT
TRBV6-6	TRBD2	TRBJ2-5	.	CASSFLRGGSEETQYF	TGTGCCAGCAGTTTCCTTCGGGGCGGGAGCGAAGAGACCCAGTACTTC
TRBV4-2	.	TRBJ2-7	many	CASSQDLGSYEQYF	TGTGCCAGCAGCCAAGATCTGGGGTCCTACGAGCAGTACTTC
TRBV6-5	.	TRBJ2-5	few	CASSYGFLQETQYF	TGTGCCAGCAGTTACGGGTTTCTGCAAGAGACCCAGTACTTC
TRBV7-2	TRBD1	TRBJ2-7	few	CASSWTGSYEQYF	TGTGCCAGCAGCTGGACAGGCTCCTACGAGCAGTACTTC
TRBV20-1	.	TRBJ1-2	.	CSAAQNYGYTF	TGCAGTGCTGCCCAAAACTATGGCTACACCTTC
TRBV12-2	.	TRBJ2-3	.	CASRSFPFLKYTQYF	TGTGCAAGTCGCTCATTTCCTTTCCTAAAGTATACGCAGTATTTT
TRBV18	TRBD1	TRBJ2-1	few	CASSWQQGASNEQFF	TGTGCCAGCTCCTGGCAACAGGGGGCCTCCAATGAGCAGTTCTTC